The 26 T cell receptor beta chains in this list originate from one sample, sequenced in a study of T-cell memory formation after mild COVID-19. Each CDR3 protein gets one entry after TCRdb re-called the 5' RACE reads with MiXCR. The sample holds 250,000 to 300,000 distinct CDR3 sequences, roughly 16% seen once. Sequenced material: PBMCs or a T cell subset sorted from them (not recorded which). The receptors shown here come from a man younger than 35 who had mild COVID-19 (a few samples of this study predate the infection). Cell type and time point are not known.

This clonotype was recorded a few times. DNA for the CDR3: TGTGCCACCAGTGATTTAGAAGGGCGCGAAGCTTTCTTT. It is translated as CATSDLEGREAFF. This chain joins TRBV24-1 and TRBJ1-1; D remains ambiguous. This CDR3 contains 13 residues. The V gene lost 1 base and the J gene lost 8 bases, with 10 bases spanning the gap. In germline, CDR1 is KGHDR, CDR2 SFDVKD.

CDR3 sequence reads: CASSLTDFRVSYEQYF. The CDR3 DNA follows: TGCGCCAGCAGCTTGACTGATTTCCGAGTCTCCTACGAGCAGTACTTC. The chain uses TRBV5-1 and TRBJ2-7; D ambiguous. Germline lookup yields CDR1 SGHRS and CDR2 YFSETQ. The CDR3 has 16 amino acids. The V gene lost 1 base and the J gene lost 0 bases, with 14 bases spanning the gap.

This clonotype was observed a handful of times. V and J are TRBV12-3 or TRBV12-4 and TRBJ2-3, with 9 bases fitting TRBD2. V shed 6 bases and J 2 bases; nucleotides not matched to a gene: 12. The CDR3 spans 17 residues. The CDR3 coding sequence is TGTGCCAGCAGGCAAGGGACTAGCTCCCTCGTCACAGATACGCAGTATTTT. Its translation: CASRQGTSSLVTDTQYF.

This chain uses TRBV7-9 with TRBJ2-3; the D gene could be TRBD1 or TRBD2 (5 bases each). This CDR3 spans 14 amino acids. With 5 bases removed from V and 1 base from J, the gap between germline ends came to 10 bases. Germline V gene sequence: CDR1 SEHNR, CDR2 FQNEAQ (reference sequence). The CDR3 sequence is CASSTRDRTDTQYF. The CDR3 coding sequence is TGTGCCAGCAGCACACGGGACCGCACAGATACGCAGTATTTT.

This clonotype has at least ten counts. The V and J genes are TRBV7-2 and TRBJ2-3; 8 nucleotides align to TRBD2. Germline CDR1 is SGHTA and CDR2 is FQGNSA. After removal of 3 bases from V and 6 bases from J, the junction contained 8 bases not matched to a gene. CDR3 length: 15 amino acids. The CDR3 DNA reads TGTGCCAGCAGCTTCGGACTAGCCCAGGGGGATACGCAGTATTTT. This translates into CASSFGLAQGDTQYF. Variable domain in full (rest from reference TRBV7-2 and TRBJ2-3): GAGVSQSPSNKVTEKGKDVELRCDPISGHTALYWYRQSLGQGLEFLIYFQGNSAPDKSGLPSDRFSAERTGGSVSTLTIQRTQQEDSAVYLCASSFGLAQGDTQYFGPGTRLTVL.

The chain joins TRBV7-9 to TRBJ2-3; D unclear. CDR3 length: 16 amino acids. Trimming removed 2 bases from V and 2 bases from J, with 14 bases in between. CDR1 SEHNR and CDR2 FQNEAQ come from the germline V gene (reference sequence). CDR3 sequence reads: CASSLPPLTDTDTQYF. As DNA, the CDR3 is TGTGCCAGCAGCTTACCTCCCCTAACCGACACAGATACGCAGTATTTT.

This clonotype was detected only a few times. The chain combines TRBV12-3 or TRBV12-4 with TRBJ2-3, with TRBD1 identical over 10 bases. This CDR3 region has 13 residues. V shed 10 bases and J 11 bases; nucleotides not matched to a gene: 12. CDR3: CATRQGASSRQYF. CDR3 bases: TGTGCCACACGACAGGGGGCCTCTTCTAGGCAGTATTTT.

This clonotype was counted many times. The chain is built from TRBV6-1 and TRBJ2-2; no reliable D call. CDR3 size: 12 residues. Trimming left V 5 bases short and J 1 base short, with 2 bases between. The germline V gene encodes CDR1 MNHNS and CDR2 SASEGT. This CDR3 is CASSQNTGELFF. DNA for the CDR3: TGTGCCAGCAGTCAGAACACCGGGGAGCTGTTTTTT.

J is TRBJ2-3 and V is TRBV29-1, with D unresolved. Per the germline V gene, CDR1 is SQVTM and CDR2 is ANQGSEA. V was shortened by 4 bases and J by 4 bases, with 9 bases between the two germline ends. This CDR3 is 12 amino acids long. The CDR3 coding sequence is TGCAGCGTTGTATACGGGCCAGATACGCAGTATTTT. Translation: CSVVYGPDTQYF.

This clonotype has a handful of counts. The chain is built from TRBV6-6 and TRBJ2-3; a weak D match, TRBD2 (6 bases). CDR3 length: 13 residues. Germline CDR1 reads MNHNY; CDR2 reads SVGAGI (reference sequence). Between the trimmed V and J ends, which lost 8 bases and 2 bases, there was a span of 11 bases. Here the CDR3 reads CASGRDFTDTQYF. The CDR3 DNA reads TGTGCCAGCGGGCGGGACTTCACAGATACGCAGTATTTT.

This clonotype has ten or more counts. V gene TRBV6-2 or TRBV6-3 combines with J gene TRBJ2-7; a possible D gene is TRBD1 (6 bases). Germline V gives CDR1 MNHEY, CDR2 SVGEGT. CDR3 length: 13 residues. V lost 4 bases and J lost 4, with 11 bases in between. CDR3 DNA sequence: TGTGCCAGCAGTTCCGGGACACCGTACGAGCAGTACTTC. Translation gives CASSSGTPYEQYF.

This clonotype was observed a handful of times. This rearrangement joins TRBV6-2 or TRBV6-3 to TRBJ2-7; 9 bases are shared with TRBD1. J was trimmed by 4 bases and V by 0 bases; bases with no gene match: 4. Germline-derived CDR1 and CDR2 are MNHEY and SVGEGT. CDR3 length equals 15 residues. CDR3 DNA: TGTGCCAGCAGTTACTCGTCGGGACAGGGTTACGAGCAGTACTTC. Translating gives CASSYSSGQGYEQYF.

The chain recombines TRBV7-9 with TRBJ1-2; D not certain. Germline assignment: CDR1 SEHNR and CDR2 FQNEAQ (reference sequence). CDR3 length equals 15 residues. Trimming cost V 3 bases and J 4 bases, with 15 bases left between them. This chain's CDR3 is CASSFEELPVYGYTF. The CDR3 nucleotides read TGTGCCAGCAGCTTTGAAGAACTACCAGTCTATGGCTACACCTTC.

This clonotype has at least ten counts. The CDR3 is CASSQARTGGWSKNIQYF. As DNA, the CDR3 is TGCGCCAGCAGCCAAGCCCGGACAGGGGGCTGGTCCAAAAACATTCAGTACTTC. V and J are TRBV4-3 and TRBJ2-4; TRBD1 matches at 11 bases. V lost 1 base, J lost 2 bases, and 7 bases stayed unmatched. The CDR3 totals 18 residues. From germline, CDR1 is LGHNA and CDR2 YSLEER.

CDR3 in DNA: TGTGCCAGCAGTCCGGGACAGGGGACCCACGAGCAGTACGTC. It is translated as CASSPGQGTHEQYV. V and J are TRBV28 and TRBJ2-7; TRBD1 matches at 10 bases. CDR1 is MDHEN and CDR2 is SYDVKM in the germline V gene. The CDR3 runs 14 residues. V dropped 5 bases and J dropped 5; count of bases not matched to a gene: 6.

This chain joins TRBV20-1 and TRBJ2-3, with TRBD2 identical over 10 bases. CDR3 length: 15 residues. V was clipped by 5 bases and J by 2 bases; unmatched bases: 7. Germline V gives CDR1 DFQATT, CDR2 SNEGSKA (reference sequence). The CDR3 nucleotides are TGCAGTGCTGAGGGCCTAGCGGGGGCCACAGATACGCAGTATTTT. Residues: CSAEGLAGATDTQYF.

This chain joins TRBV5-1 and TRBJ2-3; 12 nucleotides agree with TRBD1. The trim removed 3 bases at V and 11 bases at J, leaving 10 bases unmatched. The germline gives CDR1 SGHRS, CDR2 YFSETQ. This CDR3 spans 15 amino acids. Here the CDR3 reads CASSSLGTGGNRQYF. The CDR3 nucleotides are TGCGCCAGCAGCTCTCTGGGGACAGGGGGCAATAGGCAGTATTTT.

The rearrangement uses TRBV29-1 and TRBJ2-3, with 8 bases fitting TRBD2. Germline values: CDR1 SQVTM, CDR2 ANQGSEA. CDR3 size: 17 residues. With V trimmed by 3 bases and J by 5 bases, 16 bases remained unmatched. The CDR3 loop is CSVDRGLFGLAKDTQYF. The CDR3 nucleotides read TGCAGCGTTGACAGGGGACTATTCGGACTAGCCAAAGATACGCAGTATTTT.

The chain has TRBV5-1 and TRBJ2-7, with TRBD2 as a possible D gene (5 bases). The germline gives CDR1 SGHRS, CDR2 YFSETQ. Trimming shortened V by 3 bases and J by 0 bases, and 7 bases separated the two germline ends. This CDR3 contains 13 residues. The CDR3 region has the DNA TGCGCCAGCAGCTCCGGGATCTCCTACGAGCAGTACTTC. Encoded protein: CASSSGISYEQYF.

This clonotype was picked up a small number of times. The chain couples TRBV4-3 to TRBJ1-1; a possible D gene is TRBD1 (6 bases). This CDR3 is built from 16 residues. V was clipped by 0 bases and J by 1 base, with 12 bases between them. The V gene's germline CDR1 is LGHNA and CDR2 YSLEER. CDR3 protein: CASSQDAGAGNTEAFF. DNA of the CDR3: TGCGCCAGCAGCCAAGATGCAGGGGCGGGGAACACTGAAGCTTTCTTT.

This CDR3 is CASSLLPGGVSSGANVLTF. In DNA form, the CDR3 reads TGTGCCAGCAGCTTACTCCCCGGGGGCGTGAGCTCTGGGGCCAACGTCCTGACTTTC. The rearrangement links TRBV7-3 to TRBJ2-6; D is possibly TRBD1 or TRBD2 (6 bases each). The V end was cut by 2 bases, the J end by 0 bases, with 17 bases between. The CDR3 is 19 amino acids. Looked up from germline, CDR1 is SGHTA and CDR2 is FQGTGA. The full variable domain, its missing parts supplied by reference TRBV7-3 and TRBJ2-6, is GAGVSQTPSNKVTEKGKYVELRCDPISGHTALYWYRQSLGQGPEFLIYFQGTGAADDSGLPNDRFFAVRPEGSVSTLKIQRTERGDSAVYLCASSLLPGGVSSGANVLTFGAGSRLTVL.

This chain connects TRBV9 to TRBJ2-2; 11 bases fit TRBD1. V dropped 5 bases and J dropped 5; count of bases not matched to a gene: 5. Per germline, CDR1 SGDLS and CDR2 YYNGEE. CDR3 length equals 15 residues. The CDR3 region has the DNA TGTGCCAGCAGAGGACAGGGGGCTGGAACCGGGGAGCTGTTTTTT. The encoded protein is CASRGQGAGTGELFF.

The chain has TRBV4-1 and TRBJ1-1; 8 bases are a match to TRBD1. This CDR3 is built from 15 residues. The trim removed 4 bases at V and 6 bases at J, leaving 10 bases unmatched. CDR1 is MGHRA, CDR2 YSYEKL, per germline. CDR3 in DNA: TGCGCCAGCAGCCGGAAGACAGGGGATTGGGCTGAAGCTTTCTTT. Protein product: CASSRKTGDWAEAFF.

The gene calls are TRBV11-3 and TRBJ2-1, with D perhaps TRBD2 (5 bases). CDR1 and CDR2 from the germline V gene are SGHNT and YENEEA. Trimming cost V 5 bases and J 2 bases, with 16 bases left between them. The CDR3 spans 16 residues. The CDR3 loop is CASSHGLTGTYNEQFF. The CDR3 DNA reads TGTGCCAGCAGCCACGGACTCACCGGAACCTACAATGAGCAGTTCTTC.

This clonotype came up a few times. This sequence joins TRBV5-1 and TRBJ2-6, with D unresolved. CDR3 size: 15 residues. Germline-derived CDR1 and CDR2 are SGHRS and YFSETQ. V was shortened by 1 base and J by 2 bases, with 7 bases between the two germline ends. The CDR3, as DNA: TGCGCCAGCAGCTTGTGGCAGGCTGGGGCCAACGTCCTGACTTTC. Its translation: CASSLWQAGANVLTF.

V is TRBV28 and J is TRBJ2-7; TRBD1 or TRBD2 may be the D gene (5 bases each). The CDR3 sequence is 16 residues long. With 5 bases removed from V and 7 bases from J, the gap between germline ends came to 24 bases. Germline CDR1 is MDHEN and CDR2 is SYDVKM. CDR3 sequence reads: CASSTYWGPFMGEQYV. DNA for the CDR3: TGTGCCAGCAGTACATACTGGGGACCCTTCATGGGGGAGCAGTACGTC.